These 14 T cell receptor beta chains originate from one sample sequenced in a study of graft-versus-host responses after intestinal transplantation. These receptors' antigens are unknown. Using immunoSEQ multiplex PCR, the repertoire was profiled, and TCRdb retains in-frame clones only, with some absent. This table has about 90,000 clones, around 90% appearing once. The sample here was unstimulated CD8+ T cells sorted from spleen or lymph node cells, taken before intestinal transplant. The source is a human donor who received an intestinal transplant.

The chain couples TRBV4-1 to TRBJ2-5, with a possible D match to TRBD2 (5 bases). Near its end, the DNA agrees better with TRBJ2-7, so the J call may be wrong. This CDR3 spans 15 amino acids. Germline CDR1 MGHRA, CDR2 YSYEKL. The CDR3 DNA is TGCGCCAGCAGCCAAGAAGCGGCAGGTACCTACGAGCAGTACTTC. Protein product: CASSQEAAGTYEQYF.

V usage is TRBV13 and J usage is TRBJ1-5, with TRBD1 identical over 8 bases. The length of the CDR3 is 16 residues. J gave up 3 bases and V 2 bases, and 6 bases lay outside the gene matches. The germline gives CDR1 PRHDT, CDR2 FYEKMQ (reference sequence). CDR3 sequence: CASSLSGQGNNQPQHF. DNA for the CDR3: TGTGCCAGCAGCTTATCCGGACAGGGCAACAATCAGCCCCAGCATTTT.

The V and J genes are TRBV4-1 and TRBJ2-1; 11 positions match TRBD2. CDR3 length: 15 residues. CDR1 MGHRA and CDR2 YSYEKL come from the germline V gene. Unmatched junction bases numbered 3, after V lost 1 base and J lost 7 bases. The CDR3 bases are TGCGCCAGCAGCCAAGTGTCTAGCGGGGGGAATGAGCAGTTCTTC. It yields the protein CASSQVSSGGNEQFF.

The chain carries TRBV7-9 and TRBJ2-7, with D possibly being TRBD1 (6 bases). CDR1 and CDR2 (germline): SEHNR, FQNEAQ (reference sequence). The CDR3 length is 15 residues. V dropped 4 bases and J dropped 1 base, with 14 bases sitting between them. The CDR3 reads CASSSPGERSYEQYF. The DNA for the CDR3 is TGTGCCAGCAGCTCCCCAGGGGAGCGGTCCTACGAGCAGTACTTC.

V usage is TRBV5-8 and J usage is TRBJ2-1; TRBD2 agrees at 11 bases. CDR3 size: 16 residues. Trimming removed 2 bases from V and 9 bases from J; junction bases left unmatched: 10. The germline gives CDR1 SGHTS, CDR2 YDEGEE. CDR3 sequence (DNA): TGTGCCAGCAGCTTTGGGACTAGCGGCCCTCAAAGTGAGCAGTTCTTC. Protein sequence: CASSFGTSGPQSEQFF.

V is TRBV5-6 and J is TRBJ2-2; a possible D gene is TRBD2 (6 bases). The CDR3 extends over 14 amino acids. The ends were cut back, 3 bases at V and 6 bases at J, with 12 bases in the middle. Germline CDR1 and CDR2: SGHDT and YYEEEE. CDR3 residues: CASSSVRLAGELFF. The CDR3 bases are TGTGCCAGCAGCTCGGTTAGACTAGCCGGGGAGCTGTTTTTT.

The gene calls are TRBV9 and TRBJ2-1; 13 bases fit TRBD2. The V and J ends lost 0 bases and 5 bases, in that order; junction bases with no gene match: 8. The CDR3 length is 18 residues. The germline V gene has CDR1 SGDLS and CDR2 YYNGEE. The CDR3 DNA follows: TGTGCCAGCAGCGTAGGTCTGCCGGGACTAGCGGGAAACAATGAGCAGTTCTTC. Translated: CASSVGLPGLAGNNEQFF. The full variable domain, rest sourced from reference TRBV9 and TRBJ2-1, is DSGVTQTPKHLITATGQRVTLRCSPRSGDLSVYWYQQSLDQGLQFLIQYYNGEERAKGNILERFSAQQFPDLHSELNLSSLELGDSALYFCASSVGLPGLAGNNEQFFGPGTRLTVL.

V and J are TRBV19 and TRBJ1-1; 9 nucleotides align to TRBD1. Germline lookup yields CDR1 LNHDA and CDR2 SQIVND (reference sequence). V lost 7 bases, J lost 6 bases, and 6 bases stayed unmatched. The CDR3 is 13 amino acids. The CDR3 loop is CASTHRGRSEAFF. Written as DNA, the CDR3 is TGTGCCAGTACCCACAGGGGGCGGTCTGAAGCTTTCTTT.

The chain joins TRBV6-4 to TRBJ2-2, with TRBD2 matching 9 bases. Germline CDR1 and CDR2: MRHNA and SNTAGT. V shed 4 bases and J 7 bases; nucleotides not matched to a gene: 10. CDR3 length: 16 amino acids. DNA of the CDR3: TGTGCCAGCAGTGGCAGAAGACTAGCGGAAGGCGGGGAGCTGTTTTTT. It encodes CASSGRRLAEGGELFF.

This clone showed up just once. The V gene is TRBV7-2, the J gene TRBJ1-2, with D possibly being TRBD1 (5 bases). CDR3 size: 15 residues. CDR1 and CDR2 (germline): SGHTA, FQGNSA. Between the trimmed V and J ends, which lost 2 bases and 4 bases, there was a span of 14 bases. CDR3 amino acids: CASSLSGRGPYGYTF. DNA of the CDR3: TGTGCCAGCAGCTTAAGCGGGAGGGGACCCTATGGCTACACCTTC.

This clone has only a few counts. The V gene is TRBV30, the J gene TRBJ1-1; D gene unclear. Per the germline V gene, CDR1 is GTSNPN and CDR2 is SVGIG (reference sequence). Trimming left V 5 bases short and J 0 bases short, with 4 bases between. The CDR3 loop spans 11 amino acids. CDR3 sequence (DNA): TGTGCCTGGTCGGTGAACACTGAAGCTTTCTTT. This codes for CAWSVNTEAFF.

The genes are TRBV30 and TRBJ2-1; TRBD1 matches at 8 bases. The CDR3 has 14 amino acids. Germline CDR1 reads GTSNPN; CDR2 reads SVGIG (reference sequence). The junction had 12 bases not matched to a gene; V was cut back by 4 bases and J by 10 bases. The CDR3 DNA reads TGTGCCTGGACCCCCGGGACAGGCTCAACCGAGCAGTTCTTC. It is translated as CAWTPGTGSTEQFF.

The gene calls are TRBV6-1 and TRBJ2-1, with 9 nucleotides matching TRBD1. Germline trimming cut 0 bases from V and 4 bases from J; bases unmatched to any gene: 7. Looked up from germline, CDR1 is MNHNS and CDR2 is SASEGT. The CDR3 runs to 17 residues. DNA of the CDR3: TGTGCCAGCAGTGAAGCCCCGGACAGGGGAGGATACAATGAGCAGTTCTTC. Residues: CASSEAPDRGGYNEQFF.

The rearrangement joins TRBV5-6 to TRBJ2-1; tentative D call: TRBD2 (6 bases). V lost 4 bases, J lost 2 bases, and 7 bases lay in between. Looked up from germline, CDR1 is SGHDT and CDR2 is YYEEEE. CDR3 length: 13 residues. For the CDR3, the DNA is TGTGCCAGCAGCGGGGGGACCTACAATGAGCAGTTCTTC. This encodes CASSGGTYNEQFF.